Listed below are T cell receptor beta chains from one sample, sequenced in a study of beta chain features in type 1 diabetes. Measured with immunoSEQ multiplex PCR; TCRdb has only the in-frame clones, and not every one. The sample yields some 350,000 clones, 9.6% seen once. The sequencing sample was made of central memory CD4+ T cells from blood. The receptors here all came from a young man with type 1 diabetes. Both conserved end residues are part of each CDR3. D genes are given only for firm matches. Size is stated for part of the rows, as once, few or many counts, or as a class when the clone is expanded.

J gene | V gene | D gene | clone size | CDR3 DNA | CDR3 protein
TRBJ2-1 | TRBV7-7 | NA | NA | TGTGCTAGCAGCTTAGCGCATAACCGGGATGGGAATGAGCAGTTCTTC | CASSLAHNRDGNEQFF
TRBJ1-2 | TRBV28 | TRBD1 | NA | TGTGCCAGCAGCTCTCCGGGAGGACAGGGACATGGCTACACCTTC | CASSSPGGQGHGYTF
TRBJ1-2 | TRBV27 | TRBD1 | few | TGTGCCAGCAGTTCTTTCCGGGACAGGGGCTATGGCTACACCTTC | CASSSFRDRGYGYTF
TRBJ2-5 | TRBV6-5 | NA | few | TGTGCCAGCAGTTACTCGAGTACGTCCGGGACCCAGTACTTC | CASSYSSTSGTQYF
TRBJ2-3 | TRBV6-4 | NA | few | TGTGCCAGCAGTGACAGGGGAAGCACAGATACGCAGTATTTT | CASSDRGSTDTQYF
TRBJ2-7 | TRBV27 | NA | NA | TGTGCCAGCAGTTTATATCCTCGGAGCGGCGAGCAGTACTTC | CASSLYPRSGEQYF
TRBJ1-4 | TRBV30 | NA | NA | TGTGCCTGGGGAAGTAGTGAAAAACTGTTTTTT | CAWGSSEKLFF
TRBJ2-1 | TRBV6-6 | NA | NA | TGTGCCAGCAGACCCCCGGTTGGGGCCAAAGACAATGAGCAGTTCTTC | CASRPPVGAKDNEQFF
TRBJ1-1 | TRBV5-4 | NA | few | TGTGCCAGCAGCCTGCAGCTGGGGGGCACTGAAGCTTTCTTT | CASSLQLGGTEAFF
TRBJ1-4 | TRBV18 | NA | NA | TGTGCCAGCTCACCACCGGCCCGAGCACAAAAACTGTTTTTT | CASSPPARAQKLFF
TRBJ2-5 | TRBV2 | NA | few | TGTGCCAGCAGTGGTTACGGGCAAGAGACCCAGTACTTC | CASSGYGQETQYF
TRBJ2-1 | TRBV27 | TRBD2 | NA | TGTGCCAGCAGTTATGGACTAGCGGGAGTAAATGAGCAGTTCTTC | CASSYGLAGVNEQFF
TRBJ2-4 | TRBV9 | NA | few | TGTGCCAGCAGCGTCACTACAGGGTCCGGCAAAAACATTCAGTACTTC | CASSVTTGSGKNIQYF
TRBJ2-7 | TRBV29-1 | NA | NA | TGCAGCGTTGCACACAGGGAAGGTGGCTACGAGCAGTACTTC | CSVAHREGGYEQYF
TRBJ2-5 | TRBV7-2 | NA | few | TGTGCCAGCAGCCCGGACTGGGCGCAAGAGACCCAGTACTTC | CASSPDWAQETQYF
TRBJ2-5 | TRBV6-6 | NA | few | TGTGCCAGCAGGTCCACAGGGAGGAGTATTCAAGAGACCCAGTACTTC | CASRSTGRSIQETQYF
TRBJ2-5 | TRBV18 | NA | few | TGTGCCAGCTCACCACGCCCCGTCCCGGAGACCCAGTACTTC | CASSPRPVPETQYF
TRBJ2-1 | TRBV29-1 | NA | few | TGCAGCGTTGAAGGCCTCGGACATAGGCACGGGATTGAGCAGTTCTTC | CSVEGLGHRHGIEQFF
TRBJ1-3 | TRBV28 | NA | many | TGTGCCAGCAGTTTGGGGGGAGTCGCTGGAAACACCATATATTTT | CASSLGGVAGNTIYF
TRBJ1-3 | TRBV7-9 | NA | few | TGTGCCAGCAGCTTAGTTGTTGGGTCGGACACCATATATTTT | CASSLVVGSDTIYF